The clone carrying this T cell receptor (beta chain) was observed a few times. Its antigen is undetermined. These data come from a study of human T cells and chemical hapten exposure. The study, taken as a whole, reports: Sensitizing to DPC left TCRs with a frequency above 1 in 1000 unaltered. Controls formed significantly fewer large CDR3 similarity clusters than expanded TCRs did.

MiXCR was run by TCRdb on the RACE reads, yielding one entry per CDR3 protein. The sample includes 300,000 to 400,000 distinct CDR3 sequences, roughly 6.9% of them seen just once. The time point is: patch test 1, 2 weeks after DPC sensitization. Sample treatment: therapeutic diphenylcyclopropenone sensitization with weekly scalp DPC. The germline CDR1 and CDR2 sequences are MDHEN and SYDVKM. V lost 6 bases and J 4 bases, leaving 16 bases between the germline ends. The CDR3 has 15 amino acids. Source: whole blood, taken in connection with sensitization to the hapten diphenylcyclopropenone (DPC). The sequence derives from a woman aged 18-29 years with alopecia areata. Some clones in this sample may be carry-over from other donors' samples. This chain connects TRBV28 to TRBJ1-5, with D tentatively TRBD1 (6 bases). CDR3 DNA sequence: TGTGCCAGCAGCACAGGGACATCCTTTAATCAGCCCCAGCATTTT. This encodes CASSTGTSFNQPQHF.